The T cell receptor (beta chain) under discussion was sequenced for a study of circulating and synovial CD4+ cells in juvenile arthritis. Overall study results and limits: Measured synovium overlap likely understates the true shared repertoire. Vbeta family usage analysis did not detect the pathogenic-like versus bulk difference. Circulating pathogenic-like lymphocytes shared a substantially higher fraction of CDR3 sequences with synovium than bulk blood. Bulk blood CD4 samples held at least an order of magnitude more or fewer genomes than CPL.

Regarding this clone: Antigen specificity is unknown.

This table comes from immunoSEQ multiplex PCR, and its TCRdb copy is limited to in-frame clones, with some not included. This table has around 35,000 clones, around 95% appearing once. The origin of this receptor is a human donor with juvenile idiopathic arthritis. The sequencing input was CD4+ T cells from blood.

In DNA form, the CDR3 reads TGTGCCTGGAGTTTACCTGTTAGCTATGGCTACACCTTC. It codes for CAWSLPVSYGYTF. The gene calls are TRBV30 and TRBJ1-2; the D is unclear. The CDR3 contains 13 residues. Trimming took 2 bases from V and 4 from J, leaving 11 bases between them. Germline CDR1 GTSNPN, CDR2 SVGIG (reference sequence). The variable domain in full, with the rest retrieved from reference TRBV30 and TRBJ1-2, is SQTIHQWPATLVQPVGSPLSLECTVEGTSNPNLYWYRQAAGRGLQLLFYSVGIGQISSEVPQNLSASRPQDRQFILSSKKLLLSDSGFYLCAWSLPVSYGYTFGSGTRLTVV.